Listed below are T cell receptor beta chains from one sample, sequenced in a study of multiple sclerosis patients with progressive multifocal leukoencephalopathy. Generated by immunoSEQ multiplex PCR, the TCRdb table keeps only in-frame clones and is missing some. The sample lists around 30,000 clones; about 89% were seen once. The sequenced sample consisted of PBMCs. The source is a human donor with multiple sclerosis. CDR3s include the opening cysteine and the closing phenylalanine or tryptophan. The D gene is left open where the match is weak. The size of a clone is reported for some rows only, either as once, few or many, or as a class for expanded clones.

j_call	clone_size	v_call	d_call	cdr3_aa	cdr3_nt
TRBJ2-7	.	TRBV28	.	CASIDPQMRYEQYF	TGTGCCAGCATCGATCCCCAGATGCGCTACGAGCAGTACTTC
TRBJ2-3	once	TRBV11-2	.	CASSLDGVSTDTQYF	TGTGCCAGCAGCTTAGACGGGGTCAGCACAGATACGCAGTATTTT
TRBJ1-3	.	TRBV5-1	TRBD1	CASSGDRAGNTIYF	TGCGCCAGCAGTGGGGACAGGGCTGGAAACACCATATATTTT
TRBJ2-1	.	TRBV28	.	CATTISSYNEQFF	TGTGCCACCACAATTAGCTCCTACAATGAGCAGTTCTTC
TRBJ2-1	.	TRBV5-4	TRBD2	CASQPLAGTVVYNEQFF	TGTGCCAGCCAGCCACTAGCGGGAACGGTCGTCTACAATGAGCAGTTCTTC
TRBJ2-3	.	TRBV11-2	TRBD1	CASSPKIWDSRGYTQYF	TGTGCCAGCAGCCCCAAAATTTGGGACAGCCGAGGATATACGCAGTATTTT
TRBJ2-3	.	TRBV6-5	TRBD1	CASSYTGGQTDTQYF	TGTGCCAGCAGTTACACAGGGGGCCAGACAGATACGCAGTATTTT
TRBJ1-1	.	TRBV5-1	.	CASSLAVSGLGTEAFF	TGCGCCAGCAGCTTAGCAGTTAGTGGCCTGGGCACTGAAGCTTTCTTT
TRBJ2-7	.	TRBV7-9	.	CASSLEQGKQYF	TGTGCCAGCAGCTTAGAACAGGGCAAGCAGTACTTC
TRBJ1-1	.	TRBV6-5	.	CASSREGTEAFF	TGTGCCAGCAGCAGGGAGGGCACTGAAGCTTTCTTT
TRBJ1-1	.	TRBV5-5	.	CASSLGVGTEAFF	TGTGCCAGCAGCTTGGGAGTGGGGACTGAAGCTTTCTTT
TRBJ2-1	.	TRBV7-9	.	CASSLIVFRGQFF	TGTGCCAGCAGCTTAATAGTTTTCAGGGGGCAGTTCTTC
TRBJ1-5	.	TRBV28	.	CASRVKKVPYGNQPQHF	TGTGCCAGCAGAGTAAAAAAGGTGCCTTACGGCAATCAGCCCCAGCATTTT
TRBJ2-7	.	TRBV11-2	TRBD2	CASSQTSGSYEQYF	TGTGCCAGCAGCCAGACTAGCGGGAGTTACGAGCAGTACTTC
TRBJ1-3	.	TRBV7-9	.	CASRSEEGSGNTIYF	TGTGCCAGCCGGTCCGAGGAAGGAAGTGGAAACACCATATATTTT
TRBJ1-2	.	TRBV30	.	CAWSLGAGVGYTF	TGTGCCTGGAGTCTGGGGGCGGGAGTTGGCTACACCTTC
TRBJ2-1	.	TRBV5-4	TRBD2	CASSLRLAGSSYNEQFF	TGTGCCAGCAGCCTTCGACTAGCGGGTAGCTCCTACAATGAGCAGTTCTTC
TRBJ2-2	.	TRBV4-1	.	CASSPGERGTGELFF	TGCGCCAGCAGCCCAGGGGAGAGGGGGACCGGGGAGCTGTTTTTT
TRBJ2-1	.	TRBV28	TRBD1	CAPKRRDRTYNEQFF	TGTGCCCCCAAGAGACGGGACAGAACTTACAATGAGCAGTTCTTC
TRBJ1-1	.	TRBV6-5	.	CASTGGGNTEAFF	TGTGCCAGCACCGGCGGGGGGAACACTGAAGCTTTCTTT
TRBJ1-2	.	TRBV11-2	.	CASSPSGSLHGYTF	TGTGCCAGCAGCCCCTCTGGGAGCCTTCATGGCTACACCTTC
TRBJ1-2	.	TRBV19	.	CASLVASGNYGYTF	TGTGCCAGTCTTGTTGCCTCAGGCAACTATGGCTACACCTTC
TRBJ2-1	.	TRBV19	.	CASSMTRYEQFF	TGTGCCAGTAGTATGACTAGGTATGAGCAGTTCTTC
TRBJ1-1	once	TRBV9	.	CASSVEPYSVGARGEAFF	TGTGCCAGCAGCGTAGAACCCTATAGTGTCGGGGCTCGTGGTGAAGCTTTCTTT
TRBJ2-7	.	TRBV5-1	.	CASSPGLRDYEQYF	TGCGCCAGCAGCCCGGGACTGAGAGACTACGAGCAGTACTTC
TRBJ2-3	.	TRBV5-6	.	CASSFPRAGSRDTQYF	TGTGCCAGCAGCTTCCCTCGGGCAGGGTCAAGAGATACGCAGTATTTT
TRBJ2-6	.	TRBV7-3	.	CASSPLVRAARSGANVLTF	TGTGCCAGCAGCCCCCTAGTGCGGGCGGCCCGCTCTGGGGCCAACGTCCTGACTTTC
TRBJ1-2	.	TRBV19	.	CATTDSSNYGYTF	TGTGCCACCACGGACAGCTCTAACTATGGCTACACCTTC
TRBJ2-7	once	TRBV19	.	CASSLGVSYEQYF	TGTGCCAGTAGTCTAGGGGTCTCCTACGAGCAGTACTTC
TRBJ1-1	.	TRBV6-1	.	CASSLQVYTEAFF	TGTGCCAGCAGCTTGCAGGTGTACACTGAAGCTTTCTTT
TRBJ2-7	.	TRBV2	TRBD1	CASSDNRGSLAEQYF	TGTGCCAGCAGTGATAACAGGGGTTCACTGGCCGAGCAGTACTTC
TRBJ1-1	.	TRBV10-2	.	CASSDDGGTEAFF	TGCGCCAGCAGTGATGACGGAGGCACTGAAGCTTTCTTT
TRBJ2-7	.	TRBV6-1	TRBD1	CASSARDRVHEQYF	TGTGCCAGCAGTGCCCGGGACAGGGTCCACGAGCAGTACTTC
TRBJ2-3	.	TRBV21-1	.	CASSKRGQGARPTTDTQYF	TGTGCCAGCAGCAAAAGGGGACAGGGGGCGAGACCGACCACAGATACGCAGTATTTT
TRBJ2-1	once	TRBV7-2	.	CASSLVQGREQFF	TGTGCCAGCAGCTTAGTGCAGGGGCGGGAGCAGTTCTTC
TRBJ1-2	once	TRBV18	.	CASSPEANYGYTF	TGTGCCAGCTCCCCCGAAGCTAACTATGGCTACACCTTC
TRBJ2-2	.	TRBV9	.	CASSEMGAGELFF	TGTGCCAGCAGCGAAATGGGAGCCGGGGAGCTGTTTTTT
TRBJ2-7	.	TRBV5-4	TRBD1	CASSSGQGSYEQYF	TGTGCCAGCAGCTCGGGACAGGGATCCTACGAGCAGTACTTC
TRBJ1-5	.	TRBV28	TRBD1	CASSLGQGSQPQHF	TGTGCCAGCAGCCTTGGACAGGGGAGTCAGCCCCAGCATTTT
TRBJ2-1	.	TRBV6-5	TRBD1	CASSYGTGVYNEQFF	TGTGCCAGCAGTTACGGGACAGGTGTATACAATGAGCAGTTCTTC
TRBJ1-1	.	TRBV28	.	CASSLVNTEAFF	TGTGCCAGCAGTTTAGTGAACACTGAAGCTTTCTTT
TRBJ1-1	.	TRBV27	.	CASSFRGLNTEAFF	TGTGCCAGCAGTTTCAGGGGACTGAACACTGAAGCTTTCTTT